This passage covers 23 T cell receptor beta chains from one sample sequenced in a study of cytomegalovirus exposure and HLA in healthy donors. PCR primers comprised 60 Vbeta and 13 Jbeta primers. Using immunoSEQ multiplex PCR, the repertoire was profiled, and TCRdb retains in-frame clones only, with some absent. This table has around 150,000 clones, 75% to 90% appearing once. The specimen was PBMCs. All receptors derive from a woman between 18 and 29 years old in good health and CMV-seronegative.

The sample holds one count of this clone. J is TRBJ1-2 and V is TRBV18; 8 bases are a match to TRBD1. Per the germline V gene, CDR1 is KGHSH and CDR2 is LQKENI. CDR3 size: 14 residues. Trimming took 6 bases from V and 2 from J; bases not matched to a gene: 5. The chain's CDR3 is CASSPGQENYGYTF. The CDR3 region has the DNA TGTGCCAGCTCCCCGGGACAGGAAAACTATGGCTACACCTTC. The full variable domain, rest sourced from reference TRBV18 and TRBJ1-2, is NAGVMQNPRHLVRRRGQEARLRCSPMKGHSHVYWYRQLPEEGLKFMVYLQKENIIDESGMPKERFSAEFPKEGPSILRIQQVVRGDSAAYFCASSPGQENYGYTFGSGTRLTVV.

This clone was found a few times. The chain carries TRBV6-1 and TRBJ2-7; 7 nucleotides agree with TRBD1. The J segment lost 0 bases and the V segment lost 6 bases, leaving 5 bases of the junction unmatched. Germline loops: CDR1 MNHNS, CDR2 SASEGT. The CDR3 contains 14 residues. The CDR3 bases are TGTGCCAGCAGGCCGGGACAGAACTCCTACGAGCAGTACTTC. Translating gives CASRPGQNSYEQYF.

The chain is built from TRBV7-2 and TRBJ1-3; D gene ambiguous. V gave up 5 bases and J gave up 2 bases, with 13 bases separating them. CDR3 length: 15 residues. CDR1 and CDR2 from the germline V gene are SGHTA and FQGNSA. In nucleotides, the CDR3 is TGTGCCAGCAGCCCGACACCTGGAACTGGAAACACCATATATTTT. As protein: CASSPTPGTGNTIYF. The entire variable domain, with the rest obtained from reference TRBV7-2 and TRBJ1-3, is as follows: GAGVSQSPSNKVTEKGKDVELRCDPISGHTALYWYRQSLGQGLEFLIYFQGNSAPDKSGLPSDRFSAERTGGSVSTLTIQRTQQEDSAVYLCASSPTPGTGNTIYFGEGSWLTVV.

V usage is TRBV2 and J usage is TRBJ1-5; no clear D. V lost 7 bases and J 0 bases, leaving 7 bases between the germline ends. Germline assignment: CDR1 SNHLY and CDR2 FYNNEI. CDR3 length: 13 residues. The CDR3: CASKENSNQPQHF. The CDR3 nucleotides read TGTGCCAGCAAGGAGAATAGCAATCAGCCCCAGCATTTT.

The rearrangement joins TRBV4-1 to TRBJ1-5, with 8 bases lining up with TRBD1. The V gene's germline CDR1 is MGHRA and CDR2 YSYEKL. This CDR3 comprises 19 residues. Germline trimming cut 1 base from V and 0 bases from J; bases unmatched to any gene: 11. The CDR3 protein is CASSQVEDRVPPSNQPQHF. Written as DNA, the CDR3 is TGCGCCAGCAGCCAAGTGGAGGACAGGGTACCCCCTAGCAATCAGCCCCAGCATTTT.

The V gene is TRBV15, the J gene TRBJ1-5, with a tentative D call TRBD1 (5 bases). CDR1 is LNHNV, CDR2 YYDKDF, per germline (reference sequence). The V end lost 1 base, the J end lost 3 bases, and 10 bases lay between the germline ends. This CDR3 region has 15 residues. The CDR3 nucleotides read TGTGCCACCAGCAGAGGCGGGACGAACAATCAGCCCCAGCATTTT. Protein product: CATSRGGTNNQPQHF.

V is TRBV6-5 and J is TRBJ2-5; tentative D call: TRBD1 (6 bases). The CDR3 runs to 16 residues. The germline CDR1 and CDR2 sequences are MNHEY and SVGAGI. Between the trimmed V and J ends, which lost 4 bases and 2 bases, there was a span of 17 bases. The CDR3 sequence is CASSLKGHLRQETQYF. CDR3 DNA: TGTGCCAGCAGTTTGAAGGGACATCTCAGACAAGAGACCCAGTACTTC.

This chain connects TRBV25-1 to TRBJ1-2, with a weak D call TRBD1 (5 bases). There are 14 residues in the CDR3. Germline CDR1 and CDR2: MGHDK and SYGVNS. With 2 bases removed from V and 7 bases from J, the gap between germline ends came to 14 bases. CDR3 amino acids: CASSEGSGRGGYTF. CDR3 nucleotides: TGTGCCAGCAGTGAAGGGTCAGGAAGGGGTGGCTACACCTTC.

The gene calls are TRBV11-2 and TRBJ2-5; D may be TRBD2 (5 bases). The CDR3 is 15 residues long. Trimming stripped 4 bases from V and 1 base from J, with 13 bases between. Germline values: CDR1 SGHAT, CDR2 FQNNGV. The CDR3 spells CASSSLFGSQETQYF. As DNA, the CDR3 is TGTGCCAGCAGCTCATTGTTTGGGAGCCAAGAGACCCAGTACTTC.

CDR3 sequence (DNA): TGTGCCAGCAGCCATGAACAGCCTTCACCCCTCCACTTT. Translation gives CASSHEQPSPLHF. The chain is built from TRBV4-2 and TRBJ1-6; D unresolved. The germline V gene encodes CDR1 LGHNA and CDR2 YNFKEQ. The CDR3 covers 13 residues. Trimming left V 3 bases short and J 9 bases short, with 9 bases between.

V gene TRBV5-1 combines with J gene TRBJ2-5; no clear D gene. The V gene's germline CDR1 is SGHRS and CDR2 YFSETQ. The CDR3 is 12 residues long. Trimming left V 1 base short and J 2 bases short, with 3 bases between. The DNA of the CDR3 is TGCGCCAGCAGCTTGTTACAAGAGACCCAGTACTTC. Residues: CASSLLQETQYF.

This chain uses TRBV18 with TRBJ2-5; D ambiguous. The CDR3 runs to 15 residues. The V end was cut by 2 bases, the J end by 1 base, with 11 bases between. Germline lookup yields CDR1 KGHSH and CDR2 LQKENI. This CDR3 is CASSPGQTFQETQYF. CDR3 nucleotides: TGTGCCAGCTCACCAGGGCAAACCTTCCAAGAGACCCAGTACTTC. The full variable domain, in which reference TRBV18 and TRBJ2-5 provide the parts outside the CDR3, is NAGVMQNPRHLVRRRGQEARLRCSPMKGHSHVYWYRQLPEEGLKFMVYLQKENIIDESGMPKERFSAEFPKEGPSILRIQQVVRGDSAAYFCASSPGQTFQETQYFGPGTRLLVL.

This clone came up once. V is TRBV19 and J is TRBJ1-6; possible D gene TRBD1, 5 bases. Trimming stripped 5 bases from V and 6 bases from J, with 14 bases between. The germline CDR1 and CDR2 sequences are LNHDA and SQIVND (reference sequence). This CDR3 contains 15 residues. The CDR3 bases are TGTGCCAGTAGTGCGCAGGAGGGACCTAATTCACCCCTCCACTTT. This gives the protein CASSAQEGPNSPLHF.

V gene TRBV5-6 combines with J gene TRBJ1-2; the D is unclear. CDR3 length equals 13 residues. V lost 0 bases and J 5 bases, leaving 8 bases between the germline ends. Germline values: CDR1 SGHDT, CDR2 YYEEEE. The CDR3 nucleotides are TGTGCCAGCAGCTTGGAAATGAGTTATGGCTACACCTTC. It specifies CASSLEMSYGYTF. Together with reference TRBV5-6 and TRBJ1-2, the CDR3 gives the full variable domain: DAGVTQSPTHLIKTRGQQVTLRCSPKSGHDTVSWYQQALGQGPQFIFQYYEEEERQRGNFPDRFSGHQFPNYSSELNVNALLLGDSALYLCASSLEMSYGYTFGSGTRLTVV.

V is TRBV6-5 and J is TRBJ2-7, with TRBD1 matching over 11 bases. This CDR3 is built from 15 residues. The V gene's germline CDR1 is MNHEY and CDR2 SVGAGI. With 6 bases clipped from V and 3 bases from J, the junction kept 7 bases outside the gene matches. The CDR3 sequence is CASSVDRGRLYEQYF. The CDR3 nucleotides are TGTGCCAGCAGCGTGGACAGGGGGCGCCTCTACGAGCAGTACTTC.

This CDR3 is CASSLVSSGSETQYF. The DNA for the CDR3 is TGTGCCAGCAGCTTGGTTTCTAGCGGCTCAGAGACCCAGTACTTC. The chain couples TRBV5-6 to TRBJ2-5; 7 bases line up with TRBD2. Germline values: CDR1 SGHDT, CDR2 YYEEEE. V lost 0 bases and J lost 4; bases outside the gene matches: 6. This CDR3 comprises 15 residues. Variable domain in full (rest from reference TRBV5-6 and TRBJ2-5): DAGVTQSPTHLIKTRGQQVTLRCSPKSGHDTVSWYQQALGQGPQFIFQYYEEEERQRGNFPDRFSGHQFPNYSSELNVNALLLGDSALYLCASSLVSSGSETQYFGPGTRLLVL.

This clone was detected once. This chain links TRBV6-1 with TRBJ2-3, with a tentative D call TRBD2 (5 bases). The V and J ends lost 3 bases and 3 bases respectively, with 10 bases between them. This CDR3 region has 14 residues. The V gene's germline CDR1 is MNHNS and CDR2 SASEGT. The chain's CDR3 is CASSDSLATDTQYF. In DNA, the CDR3 is TGTGCCAGCAGTGATTCGCTAGCAACAGATACGCAGTATTTT.

The chain joins TRBV6-1 to TRBJ2-2; TRBD2 matches 10 bases. In germline, CDR1 is MNHNS, CDR2 SASEGT. With V trimmed by 4 bases and J by 3 bases, 5 bases remained unmatched. The CDR3 runs to 16 residues. The DNA of the CDR3 is TGTGCCAGCAGTGTATTAGCGGGGGGATACACCGGGGAGCTGTTTTTT. Its translation is CASSVLAGGYTGELFF.

The V and J genes are TRBV7-9 and TRBJ2-4, with TRBD1 matching over 8 bases. The CDR3 runs 18 residues. From germline, CDR1 is SEHNR and CDR2 FQNEAQ (reference sequence). Germline trimming cut 5 bases from V and 3 bases from J; bases unmatched to any gene: 15. CDR3 in DNA: TGTGCCAGCAGCCCACGGACAGGGTGGGGTGTGGGCAAAAACATTCAGTACTTC. This encodes CASSPRTGWGVGKNIQYF.

The chain links TRBV21-1 to TRBJ2-4; the D call TRBD1 from the table was never checked on the DNA. TRBV21-1 is marked as a pseudogene. This CDR3 has 16 residues. CDR3 DNA: TGTGCCAGCAGAATGGACAGCCCGAGACAGAAAAACATTCAGTACTTC. Protein product: CASRMDSPRQKNIQYF.

The J gene is TRBJ2-1, the V gene TRBV14; D gene uncertain. The ends were cut back, 2 bases at V and 3 bases at J, with 11 bases in the middle. The length of the CDR3 is 15 residues. The germline CDR1 and CDR2 sequences are SGHDN and FVKESK. For the CDR3, the DNA is TGTGCCAGCAGCCAACTCGCAGGCTTCTACAATGAGCAGTTCTTC. Protein: CASSQLAGFYNEQFF.

The rearrangement joins TRBV27 to TRBJ2-7; TRBD2 agrees at 10 bases. In germline, CDR1 is MNHEY, CDR2 SMNVEV (reference sequence). The CDR3 is 14 amino acids. V shed 5 bases, J shed 4 bases, and the junction held 5 bases outside the gene matches. CDR3 residues: CASSLRTSGYEQYF. The CDR3 DNA reads TGTGCCAGCAGTCTCCGGACTAGCGGATACGAGCAGTACTTC.

The CDR3 loop reads CASSGWENEQFF. The CDR3 bases are TGCGCCAGCAGTGGTTGGGAGAATGAGCAGTTCTTC. The rearrangement links TRBV5-1 to TRBJ2-1; D is possibly TRBD2 (5 bases). The CDR3 loop spans 12 amino acids. Trimming removed 5 bases from V and 7 bases from J, with 10 bases in between. The germline V gene has CDR1 SGHRS and CDR2 YFSETQ. The full variable domain, rest sourced from reference TRBV5-1 and TRBJ2-1, is KAGVTQTPRYLIKTRGQQVTLSCSPISGHRSVSWYQQTPGQGLQFLFEYFSETQRNKGNFPGRFSGRQFSNSRSEMNVSTLELGDSALYLCASSGWENEQFFGPGTRLTVL.